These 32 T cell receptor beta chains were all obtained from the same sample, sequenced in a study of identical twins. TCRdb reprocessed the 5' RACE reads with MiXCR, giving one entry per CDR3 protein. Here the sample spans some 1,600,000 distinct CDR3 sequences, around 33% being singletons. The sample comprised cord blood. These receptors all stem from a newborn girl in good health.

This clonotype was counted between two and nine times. The DNA of the CDR3 is TGCAGTGCTAACTCCCGGGAGAGCTCCTACGAGCAGTACTTC. Encoded protein: CSANSRESSYEQYF. The chain uses TRBV20-1 and TRBJ2-7; tentatively, D is TRBD2 (6 bases). There are 14 residues in the CDR3. V lost 4 bases and J lost 0, with 13 bases in between. Germline V gene lookup returns CDR1 DFQATT and CDR2 SNEGSKA (reference sequence).

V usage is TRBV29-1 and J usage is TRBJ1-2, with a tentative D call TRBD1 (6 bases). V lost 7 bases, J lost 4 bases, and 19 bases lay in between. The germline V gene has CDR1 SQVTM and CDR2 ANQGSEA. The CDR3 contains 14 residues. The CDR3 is CSGALGGPSYGYTF. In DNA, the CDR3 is TGCAGCGGCGCACTGGGGGGCCCCTCCTATGGCTACACCTTC.

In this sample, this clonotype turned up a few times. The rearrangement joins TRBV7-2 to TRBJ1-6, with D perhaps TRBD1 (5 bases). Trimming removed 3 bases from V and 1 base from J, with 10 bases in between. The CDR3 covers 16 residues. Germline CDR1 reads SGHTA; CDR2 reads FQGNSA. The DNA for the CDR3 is TGTGCCAGCAGCTTGGGCCCAGGGTCCTATAATTCACCCCTCCACTTT. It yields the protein CASSLGPGSYNSPLHF.

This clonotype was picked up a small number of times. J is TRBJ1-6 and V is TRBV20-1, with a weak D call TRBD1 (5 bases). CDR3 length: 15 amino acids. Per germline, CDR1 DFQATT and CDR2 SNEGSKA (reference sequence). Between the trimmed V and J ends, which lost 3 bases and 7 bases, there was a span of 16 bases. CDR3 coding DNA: TGCAGTGCTAGGAGAACCGGGACTGAGAATTCACCCCTCCACTTT. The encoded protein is CSARRTGTENSPLHF.

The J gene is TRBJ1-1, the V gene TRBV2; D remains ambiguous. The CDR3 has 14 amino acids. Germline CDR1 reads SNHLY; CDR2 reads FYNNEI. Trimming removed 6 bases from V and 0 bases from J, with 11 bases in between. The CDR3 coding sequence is TGTGCCAGCAGGGCCCGGGTGATGAACACTGAAGCTTTCTTT. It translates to CASRARVMNTEAFF.

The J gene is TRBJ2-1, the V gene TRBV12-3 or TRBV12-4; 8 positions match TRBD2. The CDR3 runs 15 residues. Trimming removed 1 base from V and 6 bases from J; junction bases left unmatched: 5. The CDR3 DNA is TGTGCCAGCAGTTTAGGACTAGCGACCCTCAATGAGCAGTTCTTC. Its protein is CASSLGLATLNEQFF.

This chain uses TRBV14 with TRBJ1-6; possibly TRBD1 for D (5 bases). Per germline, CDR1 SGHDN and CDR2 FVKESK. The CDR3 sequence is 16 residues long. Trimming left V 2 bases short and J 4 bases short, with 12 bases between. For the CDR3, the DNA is TGTGCCAGCAGCCAAAGGGGCCGGGGGTATAATTCACCCCTCCACTTT. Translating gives CASSQRGRGYNSPLHF. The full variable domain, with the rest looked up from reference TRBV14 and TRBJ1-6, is EAGVTQFPSHSVIEKGQTVTLRCDPISGHDNLYWYRRVMGKEIKFLLHFVKESKQDESGMPNNRFLAERTGGTYSTLKVQPAELEDSGVYFCASSQRGRGYNSPLHFGNGTRLTVT.

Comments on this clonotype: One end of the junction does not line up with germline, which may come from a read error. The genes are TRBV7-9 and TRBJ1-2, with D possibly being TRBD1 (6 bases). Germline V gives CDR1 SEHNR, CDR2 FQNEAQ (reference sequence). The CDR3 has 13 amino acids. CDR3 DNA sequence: TGTGCCGGCAGCTTAGGTACAGGGAATGGCTACACCTTC. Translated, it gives CAGSLGTGNGYTF. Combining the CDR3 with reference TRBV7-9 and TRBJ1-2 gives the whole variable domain DTGVSQNPRHKITKRGQNVTFRCDPISEHNRLYWYRQTLGQGPEFLTYFQNEAQLEKSRLLSDRFSAERPKGSFSTLEIQRTEQGDSAMYLCAGSLGTGNGYTFGSGTRLTVV.

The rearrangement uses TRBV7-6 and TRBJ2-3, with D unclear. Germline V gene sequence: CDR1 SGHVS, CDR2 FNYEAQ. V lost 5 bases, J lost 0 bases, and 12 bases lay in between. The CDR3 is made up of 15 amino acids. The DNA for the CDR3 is TGTGCCAGCAGCAAATTCGGCGCTAGCACAGATACGCAGTATTTT. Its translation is CASSKFGASTDTQYF.

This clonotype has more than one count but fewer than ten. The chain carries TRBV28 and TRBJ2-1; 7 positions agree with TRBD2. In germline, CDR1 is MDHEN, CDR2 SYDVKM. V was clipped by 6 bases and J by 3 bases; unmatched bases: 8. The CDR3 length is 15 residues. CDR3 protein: CASRPGLADYNEQFF. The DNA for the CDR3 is TGTGCCAGCAGGCCTGGGCTAGCGGACTACAATGAGCAGTTCTTC.

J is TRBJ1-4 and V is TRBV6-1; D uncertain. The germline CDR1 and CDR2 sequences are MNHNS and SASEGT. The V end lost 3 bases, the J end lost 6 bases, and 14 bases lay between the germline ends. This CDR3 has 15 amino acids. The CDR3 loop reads CASSDPRREDEKLFF. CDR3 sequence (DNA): TGTGCCAGCAGTGATCCGAGGAGGGAGGATGAAAAACTGTTTTTT.

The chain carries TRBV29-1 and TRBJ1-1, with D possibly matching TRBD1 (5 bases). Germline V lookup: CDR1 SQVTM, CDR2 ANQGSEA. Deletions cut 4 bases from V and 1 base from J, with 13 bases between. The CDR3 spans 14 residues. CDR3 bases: TGCAGCGTTGGGGCCCGGGGGACGAACACTGAAGCTTTCTTT. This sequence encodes CSVGARGTNTEAFF.

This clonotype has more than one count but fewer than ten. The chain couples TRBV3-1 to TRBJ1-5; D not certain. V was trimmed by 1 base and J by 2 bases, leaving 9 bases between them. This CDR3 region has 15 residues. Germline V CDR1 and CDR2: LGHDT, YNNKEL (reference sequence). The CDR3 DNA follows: TGTGCCAGCAGCCAAGGAGGGAGCGGCAATCAGCCCCAGCATTTT. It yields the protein CASSQGGSGNQPQHF. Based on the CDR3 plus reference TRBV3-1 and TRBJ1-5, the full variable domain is DTAVSQTPKYLVTQMGNDKSIKCEQNLGHDTMYWYKQDSKKFLKIMFSYNNKELIINETVPNRFSPKSPDKAHLNLHINSLELGDSAVYFCASSQGGSGNQPQHFGDGTRLSIL.

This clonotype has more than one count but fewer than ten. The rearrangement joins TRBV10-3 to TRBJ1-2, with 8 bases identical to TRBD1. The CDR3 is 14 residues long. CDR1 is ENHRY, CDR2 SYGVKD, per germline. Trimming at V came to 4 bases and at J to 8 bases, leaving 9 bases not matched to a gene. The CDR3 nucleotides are TGTGCCATCAGTGGCGGACAGGGTACGGGAGGCTACACCTTC. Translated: CAISGGQGTGGYTF.

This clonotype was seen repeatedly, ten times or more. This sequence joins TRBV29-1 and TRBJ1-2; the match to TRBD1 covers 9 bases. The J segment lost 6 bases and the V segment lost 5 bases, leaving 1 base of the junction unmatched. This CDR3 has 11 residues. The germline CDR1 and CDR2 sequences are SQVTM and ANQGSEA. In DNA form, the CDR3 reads TGCAGCGTTCGACAGGGGGATGGCTACACCTTC. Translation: CSVRQGDGYTF.

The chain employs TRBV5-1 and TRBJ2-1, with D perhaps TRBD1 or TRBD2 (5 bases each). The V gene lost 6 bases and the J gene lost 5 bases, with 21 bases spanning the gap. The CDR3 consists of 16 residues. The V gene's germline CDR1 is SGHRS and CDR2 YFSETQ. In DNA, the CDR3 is TGCGCCAGCAACTCCTCCGGGACCCCTATAAACAATGAGCAGTTCTTC. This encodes CASNSSGTPINNEQFF.

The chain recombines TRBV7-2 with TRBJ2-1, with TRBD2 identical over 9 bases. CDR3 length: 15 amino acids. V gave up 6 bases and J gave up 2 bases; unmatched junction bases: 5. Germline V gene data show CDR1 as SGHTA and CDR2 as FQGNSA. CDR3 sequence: CASSPSSGTYNEQFF. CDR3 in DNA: TGTGCCAGCAGTCCCTCTAGCGGGACCTACAATGAGCAGTTCTTC.

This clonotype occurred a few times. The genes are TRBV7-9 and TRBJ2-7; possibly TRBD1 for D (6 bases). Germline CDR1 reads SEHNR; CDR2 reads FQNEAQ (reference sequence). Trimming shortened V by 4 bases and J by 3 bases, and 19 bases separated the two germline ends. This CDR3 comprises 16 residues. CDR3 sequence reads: CASSSNSAGESYEQYF. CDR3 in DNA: TGTGCCAGCAGCTCAAATTCGGCAGGGGAAAGCTACGAGCAGTACTTC. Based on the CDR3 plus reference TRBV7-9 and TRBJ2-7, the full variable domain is DTGVSQNPRHKITKRGQNVTFRCDPISEHNRLYWYRQTLGQGPEFLTYFQNEAQLEKSRLLSDRFSAERPKGSFSTLEIQRTEQGDSAMYLCASSSNSAGESYEQYFGPGTRLTVT.

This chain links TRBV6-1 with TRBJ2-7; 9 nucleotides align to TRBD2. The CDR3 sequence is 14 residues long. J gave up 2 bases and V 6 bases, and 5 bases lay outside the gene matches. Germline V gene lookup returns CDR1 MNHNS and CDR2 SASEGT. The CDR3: CASRRASGTYEQYF. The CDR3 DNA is TGTGCCAGCAGAAGGGCTAGCGGGACCTACGAGCAGTACTTC.

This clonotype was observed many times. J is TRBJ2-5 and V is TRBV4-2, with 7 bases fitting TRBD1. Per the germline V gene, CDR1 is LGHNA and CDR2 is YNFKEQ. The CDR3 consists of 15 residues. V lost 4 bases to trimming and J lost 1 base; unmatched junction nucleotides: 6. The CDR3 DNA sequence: TGTGCCAGCAGCCGAATGGGACAGCTCCAAGAGACCCAGTACTTC. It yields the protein CASSRMGQLQETQYF.

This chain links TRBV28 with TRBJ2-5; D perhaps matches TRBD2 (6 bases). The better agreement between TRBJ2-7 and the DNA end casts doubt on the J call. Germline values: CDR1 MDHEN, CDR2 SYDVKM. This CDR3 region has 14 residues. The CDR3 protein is CASTRGLPPYEQYF. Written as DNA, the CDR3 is TGTGCCAGCACCCGGGGACTTCCCCCCTACGAGCAGTACTTC.

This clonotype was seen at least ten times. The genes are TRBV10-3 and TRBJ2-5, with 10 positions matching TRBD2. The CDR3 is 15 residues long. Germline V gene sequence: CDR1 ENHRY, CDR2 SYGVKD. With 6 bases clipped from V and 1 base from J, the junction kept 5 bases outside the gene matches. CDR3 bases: TGTGCCATCAGACAAGGACTAGCGGCCCAAGAGACCCAGTACTTC. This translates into CAIRQGLAAQETQYF.

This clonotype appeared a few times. The CDR3 is CASSRDRDFSYEQYF. The CDR3 nucleotides are TGTGCCAGCAGCCGGGACAGGGATTTCTCCTACGAGCAGTACTTC. The chain couples TRBV14 to TRBJ2-7, with 9 nucleotides matching TRBD1. This CDR3 has 15 residues. The germline V gene has CDR1 SGHDN and CDR2 FVKESK. The junction had 4 bases not matched to a gene; V was cut back by 4 bases and J by 0 bases.

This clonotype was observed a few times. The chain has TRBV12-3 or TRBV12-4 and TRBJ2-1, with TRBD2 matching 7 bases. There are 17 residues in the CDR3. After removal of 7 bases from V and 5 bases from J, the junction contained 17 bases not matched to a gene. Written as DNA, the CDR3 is TGTGCCAGCATTCGCTTGGTGCCGGGACTACCAAACAATGAGCAGTTCTTC. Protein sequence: CASIRLVPGLPNNEQFF.

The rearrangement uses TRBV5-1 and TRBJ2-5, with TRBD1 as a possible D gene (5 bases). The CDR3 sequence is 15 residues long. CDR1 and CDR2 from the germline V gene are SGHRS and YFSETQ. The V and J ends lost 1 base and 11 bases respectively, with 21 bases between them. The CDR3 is CASSLFLTANNEQYF. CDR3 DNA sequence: TGCGCCAGCAGCTTGTTTTTGACAGCCAACAATGAGCAGTACTTC.

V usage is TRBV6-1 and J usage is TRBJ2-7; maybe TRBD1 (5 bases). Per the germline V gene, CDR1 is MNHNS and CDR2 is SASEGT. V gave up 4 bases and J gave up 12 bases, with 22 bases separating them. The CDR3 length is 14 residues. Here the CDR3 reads CASSADRNQETRYF. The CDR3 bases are TGTGCCAGCAGTGCCGACAGAAATCAAGAGACCCGGTACTTC.

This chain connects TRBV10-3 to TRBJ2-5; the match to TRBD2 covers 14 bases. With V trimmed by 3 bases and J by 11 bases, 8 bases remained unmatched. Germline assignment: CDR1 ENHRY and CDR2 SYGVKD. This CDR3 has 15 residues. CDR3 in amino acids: CAISDPGLAGVYQYF. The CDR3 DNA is TGTGCCATCAGTGACCCGGGACTAGCGGGAGTTTATCAGTACTTC.

The chain's CDR3 is CASRDGASYNEQFF. The CDR3 DNA sequence: TGCGCCAGCAGGGATGGGGCCTCCTACAATGAGCAGTTCTTC. V gene TRBV5-1 combines with J gene TRBJ2-1; TRBD1 is a possible D gene (5 bases). With 5 bases removed from V and 0 bases from J, the gap between germline ends came to 9 bases. CDR3 length: 14 amino acids. Germline V gene data show CDR1 as SGHRS and CDR2 as YFSETQ.

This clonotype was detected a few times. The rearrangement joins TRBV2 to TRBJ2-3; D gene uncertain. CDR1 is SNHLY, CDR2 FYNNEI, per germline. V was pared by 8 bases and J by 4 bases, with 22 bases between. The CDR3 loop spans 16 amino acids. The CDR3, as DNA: TGTGCCAGCGGAAAACTCGGTATATATCCGGCAGATACGCAGTATTTT. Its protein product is CASGKLGIYPADTQYF. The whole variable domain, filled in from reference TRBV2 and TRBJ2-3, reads EPEVTQTPSHQVTQMGQEVILRCVPISNHLYFYWYRQILGQKVEFLVSFYNNEISEKSEIFDDQFSVERPDGSNFTLKIRSTKLEDSAMYFCASGKLGIYPADTQYFGPGTRLTVL.

The CDR3 sequence: CSAKLTGGEKLFF. The CDR3 region has the DNA TGCAGTGCTAAACTCACAGGGGGTGAAAAACTGTTTTTT. The chain recombines TRBV20-1 with TRBJ1-4; 8 nucleotides match TRBD1. Unmatched junction bases numbered 5, after V lost 4 bases and J lost 7 bases. The length of the CDR3 is 13 residues. Germline CDR1 and CDR2: DFQATT and SNEGSKA (reference sequence).

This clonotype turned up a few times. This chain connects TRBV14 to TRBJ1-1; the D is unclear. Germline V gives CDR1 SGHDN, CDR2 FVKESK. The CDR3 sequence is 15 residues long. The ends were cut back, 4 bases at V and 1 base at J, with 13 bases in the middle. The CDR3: CASSPLSVGNTEAFF. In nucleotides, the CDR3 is TGTGCCAGCAGCCCTCTGAGTGTGGGGAACACTGAAGCTTTCTTT.

CDR3 sequence (DNA): TGTGCCAGCAGCTTCAGAGGCGACAGGGTGACGGCCAAAAACATTCAGTACTTC. Encoded protein: CASSFRGDRVTAKNIQYF. The chain couples TRBV7-9 to TRBJ2-4; 7 bases line up with TRBD1. Germline V gene data show CDR1 as SEHNR and CDR2 as FQNEAQ (reference sequence). CDR3 length: 18 residues. V shed 3 bases and J 1 base; nucleotides not matched to a gene: 12.